This T cell receptor (beta chain) was identified during a study of T cells after yellow fever vaccination. They built TCR cDNA with 5'RACE template switching, a step that put in a universal primer site and UMIs. TCRdb re-derived calls from the 5' RACE reads in MiXCR, one entry per CDR3 protein. Here the sample spans 450,000 to 650,000 distinct CDR3 sequences, 13% being singletons. Comment on this clonotype: Its antigen is unidentified.

Overall study results and limits: Abundant clonotypes (contaminants from the bulk population) could be present in FACS-sorted repertoires. Just a small share of clonotypes turned up in the CD4 compartment as well as the CD8 compartment. Reappearance after the booster was observed for most primary-vaccination clones (around 96% CD4, less than 90% CD8).

The CDR3 length is 15 residues. V was shortened by 7 bases and J by 1 base, with 15 bases between the two germline ends. Looked up from germline, CDR1 is MNHEY and CDR2 is SMNVEV (reference sequence). The clonotype comes from a man aged 25-45 years who received the YFV17D yellow fever vaccine. This specimen consisted of PBMCs, obtained on the day of the yellow fever booster vaccination. The chain combines TRBV27 with TRBJ2-3; possibly TRBD2 for D (6 bases). The CDR3 sequence is CASTQSRRGTDTQYF. CDR3 nucleotide sequence: TGTGCCAGCACTCAATCCAGGAGGGGCACAGATACGCAGTATTTT.